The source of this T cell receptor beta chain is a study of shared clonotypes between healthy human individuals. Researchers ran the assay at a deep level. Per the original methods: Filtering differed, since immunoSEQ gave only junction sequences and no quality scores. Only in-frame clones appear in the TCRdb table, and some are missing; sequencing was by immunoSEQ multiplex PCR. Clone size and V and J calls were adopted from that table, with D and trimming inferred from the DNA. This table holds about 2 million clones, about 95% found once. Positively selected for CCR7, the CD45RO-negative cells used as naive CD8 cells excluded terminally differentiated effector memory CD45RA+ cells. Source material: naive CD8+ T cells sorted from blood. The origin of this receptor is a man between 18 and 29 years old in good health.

The CDR3 DNA follows: TGTGCCAGCGTATTGGGCTCGGGGAACACTGAAGCTTTCTTT. Translating gives CASVLGSGNTEAFF. This chain uses TRBV2 with TRBJ1-1; D is ambiguous. Trimming left V 8 bases short and J 1 base short, with 14 bases between. This CDR3 is built from 14 residues. The V gene's germline CDR1 is SNHLY and CDR2 FYNNEI.